This TCR beta chain was captured in a study of molecular identifiers for immune sequencing clone quantification. Study outcomes and limitations: Jurkat TCR RNA that was spiked in from one cell was reportedly detectable among 950,000 to 1,000,000 naive cells.

TCRdb recomputed calls from the PCR reads with MiXCR, one row per CDR3 protein. The profile shows fewer than 350,000 distinct CDR3 sequences, roughly a quarter of them singletons. Naive CD8 sequencing libraries were generated from approximately 22,000 to 940,000 sorted cells, with 10%, 30% or 50% RNA as input. This clonotype was picked up many times. Its antigen is undetermined. The CDR3 sequence is 18 residues long. The J segment lost 6 bases and the V segment lost 6 bases, leaving 16 bases of the junction unmatched. This chain uses TRBV12-3 or TRBV12-4 with TRBJ2-2; 10 positions agree with TRBD1. This clonotype originated in a human donor in good health. Some libraries in this study had Jurkat cell RNA spiked in. Sequences were obtained from naive CD8+ T cells from blood, with Jurkat cell RNA spiked in. As to subset: FACS-sorted CD8+CD4-CCR7+CD45RA+ naive T cells. CDR3 in DNA: TGTGCCAGCAGCTCCACATTCGCGGGACAGGGGCGTCCCGGGGAGCTGTTTTTT. Translating gives CASSSTFAGQGRPGELFF.